The 20 T cell receptor beta chains reported below all come from one sample, sequenced in a study of T cells in Graves' hyperthyroidism and ophthalmopathy. TCR beta CDR3 regions were amplified from RNA transcripts. TCR CDR3 regions were first amplified by RT-PCR with HTBI primers. TCRdb re-derived calls from the multiplex PCR reads in MiXCR, one entry per CDR3 protein. Of approximately 210,000 distinct CDR3 sequences detected, 17% appear once; the ten largest clones hold roughly 50%. Sequenced material: blood. The source of these receptors is a man aged 50-59 years with Graves' hyperthyroidism.

This clonotype was recorded at least ten times. The chain couples TRBV2 to TRBJ2-3, with 12 positions matching TRBD2. Germline values: CDR1 SNHLY, CDR2 FYNNEI. With V trimmed by 5 bases and J by 3 bases, 6 bases remained unmatched. The CDR3 is 16 amino acids. The DNA of the CDR3 is TGTGCCAGCAGTTGGACTAGCGGGACACTAACAGATACGCAGTATTTT. It is translated as CASSWTSGTLTDTQYF.

This rearrangement joins TRBV3-1 to TRBJ2-7; the match to TRBD2 covers 12 bases. Germline CDR1 reads LGHDT; CDR2 reads YNNKEL (reference sequence). CDR3 size: 18 residues. V trimming: 1 base; J trimming: 3 bases; junction bases outside the gene matches: 10. CDR3 amino acids: CASSQGGTSGPAVYEQYF. The CDR3 bases are TGTGCCAGCAGCCAAGGAGGGACTAGCGGGCCGGCCGTCTACGAGCAGTACTTC.

The rearrangement uses TRBV4-1 and TRBJ1-4; 9 nucleotides match TRBD1. The V and J ends lost 4 bases and 7 bases, in that order; junction bases with no gene match: 7. This CDR3 is 15 amino acids long. Germline loops: CDR1 MGHRA, CDR2 YSYEKL. The CDR3 sequence: CASSRIRDRVEKLFF. The CDR3 DNA sequence: TGCGCCAGCAGCCGTATCCGGGACAGGGTTGAAAAACTGTTTTTT.

With respect to this clonotype: Since a much larger clone is just one base distant, this may be a read error. This sequence joins TRBV29-1 and TRBJ2-7, with D possibly being TRBD2 (6 bases). Germline values: CDR1 SQVTM, CDR2 ANQGSEA. Trimming cost V 3 bases and J 6 bases, with 15 bases left between them. CDR3 length: 13 residues. This CDR3 reads CSVESGSVCEQYF. The CDR3 DNA is TGCAGCGTTGAGTCCGGGAGTGTGTGCGAGCAGTACTTC.

V gene TRBV12-3 or TRBV12-4 combines with J gene TRBJ2-3, with D perhaps TRBD2 (5 bases). Trimming shortened V by 6 bases and J by 9 bases, and 13 bases separated the two germline ends. CDR3 length: 12 residues. CDR3 nucleotides: TGTGCCAGCAGCTCCGGGGAAGAGACGCAGTATTTT. Amino acids: CASSSGEETQYF.

This clonotype was observed many times. The gene calls are TRBV2 and TRBJ2-5; D gene uncertain. V lost 1 base and J 3 bases, leaving 6 bases between the germline ends. The V gene's germline CDR1 is SNHLY and CDR2 FYNNEI. CDR3 size: 13 residues. In DNA form, the CDR3 reads TGTGCCAGCAGTGAAGAGTCAGAAGAGACCCAGTACTTC. It yields the protein CASSEESEETQYF.

This clonotype was found once. This may be a read error: a much more frequent sequence differs by one nucleotide. This chain links TRBV18 with TRBJ1-6; 10 bases match TRBD1. The CDR3 loop spans 15 amino acids. Germline-derived CDR1 and CDR2 are KGHSH and LQKENI. CDR3 nucleotide sequence: TGTGCCAGCTCACCGGGACAGGGGAATAATTCACCCCCCCACTTT. As protein: CASSPGQGNNSPPHF.

This clonotype was picked up a small number of times. The V and J genes are TRBV5-1 and TRBJ2-1; TRBD2 agrees at 7 bases. The CDR3 covers 16 residues. Germline V lookup: CDR1 SGHRS, CDR2 YFSETQ. The J segment lost 0 bases and the V segment lost 1 base, leaving 4 bases of the junction unmatched. Here the CDR3 DNA reads TGCGCCAGCAGCTTGTTAGCGGGCCCCTCCTACAATGAGCAGTTCTTC. It specifies CASSLLAGPSYNEQFF. The full variable domain, with the rest looked up from reference TRBV5-1 and TRBJ2-1, is KAGVTQTPRYLIKTRGQQVTLSCSPISGHRSVSWYQQTPGQGLQFLFEYFSETQRNKGNFPGRFSGRQFSNSRSEMNVSTLELGDSALYLCASSLLAGPSYNEQFFGPGTRLTVL.

The rearrangement joins TRBV20-1 to TRBJ1-1; weak D call: TRBD1 (5 bases). In germline, CDR1 is DFQATT, CDR2 SNEGSKA (reference sequence). V lost 1 base and J 4 bases, leaving 19 bases between the germline ends. This CDR3 has 16 amino acids. CDR3 coding DNA: TGCAGTGCTAGAGGTGCCAAGGGACTCCCCTTCACTGAAGCTTTCTTT. Encoded protein: CSARGAKGLPFTEAFF.

There are a few counts of this clonotype. This rearrangement joins TRBV3-1 to TRBJ2-3; TRBD2 matches 11 bases. Trimming took 0 bases from V and 1 from J; bases not matched to a gene: 3. The CDR3 covers 17 residues. From germline, CDR1 is LGHDT and CDR2 YNNKEL (reference sequence). The CDR3 sequence: CASSQDTSGSGTDTQYF. The DNA of the CDR3 is TGTGCCAGCAGCCAAGATACTAGCGGGAGTGGCACAGATACGCAGTATTTT.

This clonotype has ten or more counts. This chain connects TRBV24-1 to TRBJ2-1, with 10 nucleotides matching TRBD2. The trim removed 7 bases at V and 8 bases at J, leaving 7 bases unmatched. Germline assignment: CDR1 KGHDR and CDR2 SFDVKD. The CDR3 spans 14 residues. The CDR3 region has the DNA TGTGCCACCAGGCCAGCGGGAGGGTCTTATGAGCAGTTCTTC. Translated: CATRPAGGSYEQFF.

The rearrangement joins TRBV20-1 to TRBJ2-7; D unclear. The CDR3 is 12 residues long. From germline, CDR1 is DFQATT and CDR2 SNEGSKA (reference sequence). The CDR3 bases are TGCAGCCCTAAAGGGTCCCTAGGCGAGCAGTACTTC. Translated, it gives CSPKGSLGEQYF.

This clonotype was observed at least ten times. The CDR3 DNA is TGTGCCAGCAGTTTCAGGACAGGGGCTTTGAACACTGAAGCTTTCTTT. Its translation is CASSFRTGALNTEAFF. The chain links TRBV12-3 or TRBV12-4 to TRBJ1-1; 9 nucleotides agree with TRBD1. This CDR3 comprises 16 residues. Trimming at V came to 3 bases and at J to 0 bases, leaving 5 bases not matched to a gene.

The V call is TRBV18, the J call TRBJ1-2; a possible D gene is TRBD1 (5 bases). The CDR3 consists of 14 residues. The V gene lost 8 bases and the J gene lost 5 bases, with 18 bases spanning the gap. From germline, CDR1 is KGHSH and CDR2 LQKENI. The CDR3: CASTPGGGAYGYTF. For the CDR3, the DNA is TGTGCCAGCACCCCCGGGGGAGGAGCTTATGGCTACACCTTC.

In its sample, this clonotype was seen many times. The V and J genes are TRBV6-1 and TRBJ2-1, with D tentatively TRBD2 (6 bases). There are 16 residues in the CDR3. CDR1 MNHNS and CDR2 SASEGT come from the germline V gene. V shed 8 bases and J shed 7 bases, with 24 bases lying between them. CDR3 in DNA: TGTGCCAGCCCGCCGGTAGCGGACGGGGCTAGGAATGAGCAGTTCTTC. Translating gives CASPPVADGARNEQFF.

This clonotype was counted at least ten times. The chain uses TRBV9 and TRBJ2-7, with 7 positions matching TRBD2. V was pared by 4 bases and J by 4 bases, with 8 bases of the junction left unmatched. The CDR3 spans 14 residues. Germline CDR1 and CDR2: SGDLS and YYNGEE. In DNA form, the CDR3 reads TGTGCCAGCAGCCCCCGGGGGGAGGTGTACGAGCAGTACTTC. Its protein is CASSPRGEVYEQYF.

In this sample, this clonotype turned up once. The chain employs TRBV28 and TRBJ2-7; TRBD1 is a possible D gene (8 bases). CDR1 is MDHEN, CDR2 SYDVKM, per germline. The CDR3 is 15 amino acids. V was trimmed by 5 bases and J by 4 bases, leaving 18 bases between them. DNA for the CDR3: TGTGCCAGCAGTGCACTGGACAGGGAGGGATACGAGCAGTACTTC. Protein product: CASSALDREGYEQYF.

The chain is built from TRBV6-1 and TRBJ1-5, with D maybe TRBD1 (5 bases). V dropped 11 bases and J dropped 6 bases, with 14 bases sitting between them. The CDR3 spans 12 residues. Germline V gene data show CDR1 as MNHNS and CDR2 as SASEGT. CDR3 sequence (DNA): TGTGCCGGGGGACGTTCGAGTCAGCCCCAGCATTTT. This sequence encodes CAGGRSSQPQHF.

The genes are TRBV2 and TRBJ1-5; D possibly corresponds to TRBD1 (6 bases). This CDR3 spans 15 amino acids. V lost 5 bases to trimming and J lost 6 bases, with 17 bases between them. The germline V gene encodes CDR1 SNHLY and CDR2 FYNNEI. CDR3 nucleotides: TGTGCCAGCAGTAGGGGGGCAGGGAACGGTCAGCCCCAGCATTTT. This translates into CASSRGAGNGQPQHF.

This clonotype was detected a few times. This chain uses TRBV4-2 with TRBJ1-3; D remains unclear. This CDR3 has 17 amino acids. CDR1 is LGHNA and CDR2 is YNFKEQ in the germline V gene. Trimming left V 1 base short and J 0 bases short, with 13 bases between. The CDR3 bases are TGTGCCAGCAGCCAAGTTGGCAGACCCGTCTCTGGAAACACCATATATTTT. Its translation is CASSQVGRPVSGNTIYF.